This T cell receptor (beta chain) was recorded in a study of beta chain features in type 1 diabetes. Study-wide findings and caveats: For patients, the naive, central memory and Treg TCRB repertoires appeared more alike than for healthy donors. No resolution was reached here on whether HLA type influences TCRB rearrangement. Type 1 diabetes patients had moderately but significantly shorter TCRB CDR3s in all four CD4+ subsets.

The sample holds a few counts of this clone. Its matching antigen is unknown. V dropped 4 bases and J dropped 4; count of bases not matched to a gene: 4. From germline, CDR1 is SGHRS and CDR2 YFSETQ. This CDR3 contains 14 residues. Sequencing targeted expressed TCRB transcripts, as all isolated RNA had been reverse transcribed. The table came from immunoSEQ multiplex PCR; TCRdb's copy has only in-frame clones and leaves some out. Among around 310,000 clones listed, less than 15% were seen once. The origin of this receptor is a woman under 30 with type 1 diabetes. Sequenced sample: naive CD4+ T cells from blood. This chain joins TRBV5-1 and TRBJ2-1; 8 bases align to TRBD2. CDR3 residues: CASSQTSVYNEQFF. The CDR3 DNA is TGCGCCAGCAGCCAGACTAGCGTGTACAATGAGCAGTTCTTC.